A selection of T cell receptor beta chains follows, all from one sample in a study of control samples from healthy donors and cancer patients. Clones were sequenced by immunoSEQ multiplex PCR, and TCRdb holds only the in-frame ones, with some missing. The sample includes around 95,000 clones, roughly 84% of them seen just once. Material: blood. These receptors all stem from a woman in her 50s in good health. CDR3s include the opening cysteine and the closing phenylalanine or tryptophan. The order of the fields is CDR3 protein, CDR3 DNA, V gene, D gene, J gene, clone size. A D gene is named only where the DNA matches it firmly. Only some rows state a clone size, as once, few, many or a class for expanded clones.

CDR3 protein: CASSQDAGNSPLHF
CDR3 DNA: TGTGCCAGCAGCCAAGATGCCGGCAATTCACCCCTCCACTTT
V gene: TRBV3-1/TRBV3-2
D gene: -
J gene: TRBJ1-6
clone size: -

CDR3 protein: CASSGSVSTYNEQFF
CDR3 DNA: TGCGCCAGCAGTGGTAGCGTCAGTACCTACAATGAGCAGTTCTTC
V gene: TRBV5-1
D gene: -
J gene: TRBJ2-1
clone size: -

CDR3 protein: CSASKKGSRDTQYF
CDR3 DNA: TGCAGTGCAAGTAAGAAAGGGTCCAGGGATACGCAGTATTTT
V gene: TRBV20-1
D gene: -
J gene: TRBJ2-3
clone size: -

CDR3 protein: CASSYLGYGAFF
CDR3 DNA: TGTGCCAGCAGTTACTTGGGTTACGGAGCTTTCTTT
V gene: TRBV6-2/TRBV6-3
D gene: -
J gene: TRBJ1-1
clone size: few

CDR3 protein: CASSTGTGLADTIYF
CDR3 DNA: TGTGCCAGCAGTACCGGCACAGGGTTGGCGGACACCATATATTTT
V gene: TRBV6-6
D gene: -
J gene: TRBJ1-3
clone size: once

CDR3 protein: CAWKWGRGRETQYF
CDR3 DNA: TGTGCCTGGAAGTGGGGTCGGGGGAGAGAGACCCAGTACTTC
V gene: TRBV30
D gene: -
J gene: TRBJ2-5
clone size: few

CDR3 protein: CASRLAGVRAGELFF
CDR3 DNA: TGTGCCAGTAGGCTAGCGGGAGTTAGGGCCGGGGAGCTGTTTTTT
V gene: TRBV6-6
D gene: TRBD2
J gene: TRBJ2-2
clone size: once

CDR3 protein: CASSFEGNQPQHF
CDR3 DNA: TGTGCCAGCAGCTTCGAGGGCAATCAGCCCCAGCATTTT
V gene: TRBV5-4
D gene: -
J gene: TRBJ1-5
clone size: -

CDR3 protein: CASSYRPEQPEAFF
CDR3 DNA: TGTGCCAGCAGCTACAGGCCCGAACAACCTGAAGCTTTCTTT
V gene: TRBV11-1
D gene: -
J gene: TRBJ1-1
clone size: -

CDR3 protein: CASSPRDRVQFF
CDR3 DNA: TGTGCCAGCAGCCCCCGAGACAGGGTACAGTTCTTC
V gene: TRBV5-5
D gene: TRBD1
J gene: TRBJ2-1
clone size: few

CDR3 protein: CASSQGRLMEELFF
CDR3 DNA: TGCGCCAGCAGCCAAGGGAGGCTCATGGAGGAGCTGTTTTTT
V gene: TRBV4-3
D gene: -
J gene: TRBJ2-2
clone size: -

CDR3 protein: CASSLYRSDYGYTF
CDR3 DNA: TGTGCCAGCAGCTTGTACCGGTCCGACTATGGCTACACCTTC
V gene: TRBV13
D gene: -
J gene: TRBJ1-2
clone size: -

CDR3 protein: CASSPIVDRYTDTQYF
CDR3 DNA: TGTGCCAGCTCACCAATTGTGGACAGATACACAGATACGCAGTATTTT
V gene: TRBV18
D gene: -
J gene: TRBJ2-3
clone size: -

CDR3 protein: CASSGPELFF
CDR3 DNA: TGTGCCAGCAGCGGACCTGAGCTGTTTTTT
V gene: TRBV9
D gene: -
J gene: TRBJ2-2
clone size: once

CDR3 protein: CASRDRADIQYF
CDR3 DNA: TGTGCCAGCAGGGACAGGGCTGACATTCAGTACTTC
V gene: TRBV5-4
D gene: TRBD1
J gene: TRBJ2-4
clone size: -

CDR3 protein: CASSYSIIPGANVLTF
CDR3 DNA: TGTGCCAGCAGTTACTCTATCATCCCTGGGGCCAACGTCCTGACTTTC
V gene: TRBV6-5
D gene: -
J gene: TRBJ2-6
clone size: -

CDR3 protein: CAWSSGRLEQYF
CDR3 DNA: TGTGCCTGGAGCTCTGGCCGACTCGAGCAGTACTTC
V gene: TRBV30
D gene: -
J gene: TRBJ2-7
clone size: -

CDR3 protein: CSARQNTEAFF
CDR3 DNA: TGCAGTGCAAGACAGAACACTGAAGCTTTCTTT
V gene: TRBV20-1
D gene: -
J gene: TRBJ1-1
clone size: -

CDR3 protein: CATSDPGLSSSYNEQFF
CDR3 DNA: TGTGCCACCAGTGACCCGGGACTATCTAGCTCCTACAATGAGCAGTTCTTC
V gene: TRBV24-1
D gene: TRBD2
J gene: TRBJ2-1
clone size: -

CDR3 protein: CASSPPGQGTDTQYF
CDR3 DNA: TGTGCCAGCAGCCCTCCGGGACAGGGCACAGATACGCAGTATTTT
V gene: TRBV13
D gene: TRBD1
J gene: TRBJ2-3
clone size: -

CDR3 protein: CASITPGGTIYF
CDR3 DNA: TGTGCCAGCATCACCCCCGGGGGCACCATATATTTT
V gene: TRBV13
D gene: -
J gene: TRBJ1-3
clone size: -

CDR3 protein: CASRYTGLGGYTF
CDR3 DNA: TGTGCCAGCAGATACACAGGGTTGGGTGGCTACACCTTC
V gene: TRBV28
D gene: -
J gene: TRBJ1-2
clone size: -

CDR3 protein: CASAAGTGTETQYF
CDR3 DNA: TGTGCCAGCGCCGCCGGGACAGGGACGGAGACCCAGTACTTC
V gene: TRBV2
D gene: TRBD1
J gene: TRBJ2-5
clone size: -

CDR3 protein: CASSIANYGYTF
CDR3 DNA: TGTGCCAGTAGTATAGCTAATTATGGCTACACCTTC
V gene: TRBV19
D gene: -
J gene: TRBJ1-2
clone size: -

CDR3 protein: CASSQKKGTSAFYNEQFF
CDR3 DNA: TGCGCCAGCAGCCAAAAAAAAGGGACTAGCGCGTTCTACAATGAGCAGTTCTTC
V gene: TRBV4-1
D gene: TRBD2
J gene: TRBJ2-1
clone size: -

CDR3 protein: CASSLAFAGSNPYEQYF
CDR3 DNA: TGCGCCAGCAGCTTGGCCTTCGCAGGGAGCAACCCCTACGAGCAGTACTTC
V gene: TRBV5-1
D gene: -
J gene: TRBJ2-7
clone size: -

CDR3 protein: CASSLTRGNEQFF
CDR3 DNA: TGTGCCAGCAGCTTGACTCGGGGCAATGAGCAGTTCTTC
V gene: TRBV7-9
D gene: -
J gene: TRBJ2-1
clone size: -

CDR3 protein: CASSLSGWRGTGNEQFF
CDR3 DNA: TGTGCCAGCAGTTTATCAGGCTGGCGGGGTACGGGCAATGAGCAGTTCTTC
V gene: TRBV28
D gene: -
J gene: TRBJ2-1
clone size: -

CDR3 protein: CASSSTGQAYGYTF
CDR3 DNA: TGTGCCAGCAGTTCGACAGGGCAGGCCTATGGCTACACCTTC
V gene: TRBV6-6
D gene: TRBD1
J gene: TRBJ1-2
clone size: -

CDR3 protein: CASSQLAGGPAKNIQYF
CDR3 DNA: TGTGCCAGCAGCCAGCTAGCGGGAGGGCCTGCCAAAAACATTCAGTACTTC
V gene: TRBV3-1/TRBV3-2
D gene: TRBD2
J gene: TRBJ2-4
clone size: -

CDR3 protein: CASSYSRRSGNQPQHF
CDR3 DNA: TGTGCCAGCAGTTACTCACGGAGGTCCGGCAATCAGCCCCAGCATTTT
V gene: TRBV6-2/TRBV6-3
D gene: -
J gene: TRBJ1-5
clone size: -

CDR3 protein: CAWSRRNSAGSPLHF
CDR3 DNA: TGTGCCTGGAGTCGAAGGAATTCAGCGGGGTCACCCCTCCACTTT
V gene: TRBV30
D gene: -
J gene: TRBJ1-6
clone size: -

CDR3 protein: CASSDWLAGNEQFF
CDR3 DNA: TGTGCCAGCAGTGATTGGCTAGCGGGTAATGAGCAGTTCTTC
V gene: TRBV2
D gene: TRBD2
J gene: TRBJ2-1
clone size: few

CDR3 protein: CASSPVSAVSYF
CDR3 DNA: TGTGCCAGCTCACCGGTCTCTGCGGTATCGTATTTT
V gene: TRBV18
D gene: -
J gene: TRBJ2-3
clone size: -

CDR3 protein: CASSQVAISGNTIYF
CDR3 DNA: TGCGCCAGCAGCCAAGTTGCCATCTCTGGAAACACCATATATTTT
V gene: TRBV4-1
D gene: -
J gene: TRBJ1-3
clone size: -

CDR3 protein: CASSLKETQYF
CDR3 DNA: TGTGCCAGCAGCTTAAAAGAGACCCAGTACTTC
V gene: TRBV7-3
D gene: -
J gene: TRBJ2-5
clone size: -

CDR3 protein: CASSLEGLAGDYEQYF
CDR3 DNA: TGTGCCAGCAGCTTAGAGGGACTAGCGGGGGACTACGAGCAGTACTTC
V gene: TRBV13
D gene: TRBD2
J gene: TRBJ2-7
clone size: -

CDR3 protein: CASSSGTVITEAFF
CDR3 DNA: TGTGCCAGCAGTTCCGGGACAGTGATCACTGAAGCTTTCTTT
V gene: TRBV28
D gene: TRBD1
J gene: TRBJ1-1
clone size: -

CDR3 protein: CASSLSGTGLGEAFF
CDR3 DNA: TGTGCCAGCAGTTTATCGGGGACAGGGCTCGGTGAAGCTTTCTTT
V gene: TRBV27
D gene: TRBD1
J gene: TRBJ1-1
clone size: few

CDR3 protein: CASSQQGPIYGYTF
CDR3 DNA: TGTGCCAGCAGCCAGCAGGGGCCGATCTATGGCTACACCTTC
V gene: TRBV4-2
D gene: -
J gene: TRBJ1-2
clone size: -

CDR3 protein: CASSVATSGTSVSEQYF
CDR3 DNA: TGTGCCAGCAGCGTAGCCACATCCGGGACTAGCGTGTCTGAGCAGTACTTC
V gene: TRBV9
D gene: TRBD2
J gene: TRBJ2-7
clone size: -

CDR3 protein: CASSSRRDTLSYEQYF
CDR3 DNA: TGTGCCAGCTCAAGCCGCCGGGACACACTATCCTACGAGCAGTACTTC
V gene: TRBV18
D gene: -
J gene: TRBJ2-7
clone size: once

CDR3 protein: CASSQEQTTEQFF
CDR3 DNA: TGTGCCAGCAGCCAAGAACAAACAACTGAGCAGTTCTTC
V gene: TRBV3-1/TRBV3-2
D gene: -
J gene: TRBJ2-1
clone size: -

CDR3 protein: CASLETGPTEAFF
CDR3 DNA: TGTGCCAGCCTTGAGACAGGGCCCACTGAAGCTTTCTTT
V gene: TRBV12-3/TRBV12-4
D gene: TRBD1
J gene: TRBJ1-1
clone size: -

CDR3 protein: CATSDWTSGGPYNEQFF
CDR3 DNA: TGTGCCACCAGTGATTGGACTAGCGGGGGCCCCTACAATGAGCAGTTCTTC
V gene: TRBV24-1
D gene: TRBD2
J gene: TRBJ2-1
clone size: -

CDR3 protein: CASRPGGSSNQPQHF
CDR3 DNA: TGTGCCAGCCGCCCGGGGGGATCTAGCAATCAGCCCCAGCATTTT
V gene: TRBV2
D gene: -
J gene: TRBJ1-5
clone size: -